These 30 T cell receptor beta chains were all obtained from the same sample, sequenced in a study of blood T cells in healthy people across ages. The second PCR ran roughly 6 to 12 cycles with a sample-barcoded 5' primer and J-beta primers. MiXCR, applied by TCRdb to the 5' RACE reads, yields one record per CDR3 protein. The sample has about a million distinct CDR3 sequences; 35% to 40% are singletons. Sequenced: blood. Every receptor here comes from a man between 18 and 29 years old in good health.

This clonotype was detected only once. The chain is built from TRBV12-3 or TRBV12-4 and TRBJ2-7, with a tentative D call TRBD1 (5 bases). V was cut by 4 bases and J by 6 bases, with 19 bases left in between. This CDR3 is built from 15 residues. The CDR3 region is CASSSQGQQYCEQYF. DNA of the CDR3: TGTGCCAGCAGTTCCCAGGGCCAACAATACTGCGAGCAGTACTTC.

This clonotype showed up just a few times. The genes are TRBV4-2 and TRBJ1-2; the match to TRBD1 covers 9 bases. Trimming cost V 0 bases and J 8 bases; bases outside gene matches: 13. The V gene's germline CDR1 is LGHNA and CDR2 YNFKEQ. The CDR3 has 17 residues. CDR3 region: CASSQDSLARDREGYTF. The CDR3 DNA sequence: TGTGCCAGCAGCCAAGATTCGCTAGCACGGGACAGGGAGGGCTACACCTTC.

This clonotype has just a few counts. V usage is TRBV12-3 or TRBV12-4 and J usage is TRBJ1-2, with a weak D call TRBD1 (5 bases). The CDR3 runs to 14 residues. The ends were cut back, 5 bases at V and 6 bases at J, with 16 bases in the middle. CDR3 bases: TGTGCCAGCAGTCACGGGGGTTCTTTGGATGGCTACACCTTC. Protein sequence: CASSHGGSLDGYTF.

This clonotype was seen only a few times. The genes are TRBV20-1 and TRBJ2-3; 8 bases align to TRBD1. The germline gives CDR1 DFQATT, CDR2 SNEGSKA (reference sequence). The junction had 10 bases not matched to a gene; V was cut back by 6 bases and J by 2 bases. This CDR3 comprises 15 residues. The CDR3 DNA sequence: TGCAGTGCAACTACGGGACAGGCCCACACAGATACGCAGTATTTT. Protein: CSATTGQAHTDTQYF.

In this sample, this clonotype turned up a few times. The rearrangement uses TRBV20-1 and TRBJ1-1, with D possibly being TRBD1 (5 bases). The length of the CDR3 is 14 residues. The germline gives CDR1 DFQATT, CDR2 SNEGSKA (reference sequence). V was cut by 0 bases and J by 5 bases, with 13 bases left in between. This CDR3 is CSARDIKGVTEAFF. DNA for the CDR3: TGCAGTGCTAGAGATATTAAAGGGGTAACTGAAGCTTTCTTT.

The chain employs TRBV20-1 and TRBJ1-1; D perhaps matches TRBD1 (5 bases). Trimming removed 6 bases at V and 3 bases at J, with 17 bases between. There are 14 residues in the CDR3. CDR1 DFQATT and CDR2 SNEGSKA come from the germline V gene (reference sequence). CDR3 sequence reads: CSAKGAGRDTEAFF. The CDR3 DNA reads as TGCAGTGCAAAAGGGGCAGGGAGGGACACTGAAGCTTTCTTT.

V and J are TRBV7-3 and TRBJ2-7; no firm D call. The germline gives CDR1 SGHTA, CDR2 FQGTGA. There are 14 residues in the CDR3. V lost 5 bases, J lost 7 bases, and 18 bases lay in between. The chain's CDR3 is CASSADGPLDEQYF. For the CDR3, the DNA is TGTGCCAGCAGCGCCGACGGGCCTTTAGATGAGCAGTACTTC.

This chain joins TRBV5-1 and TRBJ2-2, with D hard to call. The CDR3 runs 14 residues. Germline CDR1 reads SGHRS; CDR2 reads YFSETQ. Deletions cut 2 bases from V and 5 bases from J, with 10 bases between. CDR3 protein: CASSLPDRTGELFF. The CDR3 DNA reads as TGCGCCAGCAGCTTACCCGACCGGACCGGGGAGCTGTTTTTT.

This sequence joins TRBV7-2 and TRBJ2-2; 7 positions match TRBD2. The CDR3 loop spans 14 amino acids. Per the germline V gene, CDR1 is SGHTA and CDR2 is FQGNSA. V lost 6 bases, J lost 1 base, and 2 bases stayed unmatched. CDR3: CASRSSGNTGELFF. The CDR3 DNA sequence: TGTGCCAGCAGGTCTAGCGGGAACACCGGGGAGCTGTTTTTT.

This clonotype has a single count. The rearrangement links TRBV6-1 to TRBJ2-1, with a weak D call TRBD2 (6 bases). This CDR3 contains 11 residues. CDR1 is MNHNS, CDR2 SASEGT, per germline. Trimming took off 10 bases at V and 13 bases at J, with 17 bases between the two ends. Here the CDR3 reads CATSTGTLQFF. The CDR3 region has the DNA TGTGCCACCTCAACCGGGACTCTACAGTTCTTC.

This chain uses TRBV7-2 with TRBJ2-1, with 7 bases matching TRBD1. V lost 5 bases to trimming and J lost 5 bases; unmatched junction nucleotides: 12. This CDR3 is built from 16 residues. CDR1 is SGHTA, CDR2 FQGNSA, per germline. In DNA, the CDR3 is TGTGCCAGCAGCCCTCACAGGGGCCAGACCGACAATGAGCAGTTCTTC. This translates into CASSPHRGQTDNEQFF.

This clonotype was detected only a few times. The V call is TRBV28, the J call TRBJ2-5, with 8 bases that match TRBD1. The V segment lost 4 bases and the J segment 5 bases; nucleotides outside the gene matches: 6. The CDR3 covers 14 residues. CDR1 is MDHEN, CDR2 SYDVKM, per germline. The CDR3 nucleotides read TGTGCCAGCAGTTCTACGGACAGGGTGGAGACCCAGTACTTC. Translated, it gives CASSSTDRVETQYF.

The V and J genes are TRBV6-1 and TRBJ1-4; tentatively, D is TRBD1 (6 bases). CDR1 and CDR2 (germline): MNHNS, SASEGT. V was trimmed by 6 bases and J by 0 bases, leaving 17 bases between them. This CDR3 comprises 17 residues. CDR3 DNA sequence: TGTGCCAGCAGCCGGCAATGGGACACTGCAACTAATGAAAAACTGTTTTTT. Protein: CASSRQWDTATNEKLFF.

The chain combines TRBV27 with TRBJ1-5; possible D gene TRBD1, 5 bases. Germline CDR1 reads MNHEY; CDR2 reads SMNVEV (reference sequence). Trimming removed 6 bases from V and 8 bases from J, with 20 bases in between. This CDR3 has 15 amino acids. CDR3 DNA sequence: TGTGCCAGCAGCGATATTGGGGGGACGAAGAAGCCCCAGCATTTT. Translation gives CASSDIGGTKKPQHF.

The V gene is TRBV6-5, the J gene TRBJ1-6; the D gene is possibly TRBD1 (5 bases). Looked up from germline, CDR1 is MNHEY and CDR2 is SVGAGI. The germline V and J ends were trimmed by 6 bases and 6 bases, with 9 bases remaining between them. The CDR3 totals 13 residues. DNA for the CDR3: TGTGCCAGCAGACCAGGGCTTAATTCACCCCTCCACTTT. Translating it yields CASRPGLNSPLHF.

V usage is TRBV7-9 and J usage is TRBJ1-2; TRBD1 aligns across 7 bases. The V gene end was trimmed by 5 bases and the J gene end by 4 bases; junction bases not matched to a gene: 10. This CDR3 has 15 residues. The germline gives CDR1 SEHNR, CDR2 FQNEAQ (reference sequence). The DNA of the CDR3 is TGTGCCAGCAGCCCACCTGCGGACAGGACCTATGGCTACACCTTC. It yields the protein CASSPPADRTYGYTF. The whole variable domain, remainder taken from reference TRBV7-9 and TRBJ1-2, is DTGVSQNPRHKITKRGQNVTFRCDPISEHNRLYWYRQTLGQGPEFLTYFQNEAQLEKSRLLSDRFSAERPKGSFSTLEIQRTEQGDSAMYLCASSPPADRTYGYTFGSGTRLTVV.

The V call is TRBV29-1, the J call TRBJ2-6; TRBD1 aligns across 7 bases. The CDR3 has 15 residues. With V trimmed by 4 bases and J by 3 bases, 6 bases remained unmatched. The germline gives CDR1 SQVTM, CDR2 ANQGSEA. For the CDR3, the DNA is TGCAGCGTTGGTACAGGGGCCGTTGGGGCCAACGTCCTGACTTTC. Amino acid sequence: CSVGTGAVGANVLTF.

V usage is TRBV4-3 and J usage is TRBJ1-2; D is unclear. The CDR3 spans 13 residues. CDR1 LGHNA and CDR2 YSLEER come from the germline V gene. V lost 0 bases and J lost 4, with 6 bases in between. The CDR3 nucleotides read TGCGCCAGCAGCCAAGAGTATAGCTATGGCTACACCTTC. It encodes CASSQEYSYGYTF.

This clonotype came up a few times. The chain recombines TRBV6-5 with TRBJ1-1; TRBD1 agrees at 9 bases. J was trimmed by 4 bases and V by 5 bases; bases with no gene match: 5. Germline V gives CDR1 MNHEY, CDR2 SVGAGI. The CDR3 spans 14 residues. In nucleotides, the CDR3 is TGTGCCAGCAGTGCCGGACAGGGGTTCACTGAAGCTTTCTTT. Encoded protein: CASSAGQGFTEAFF.

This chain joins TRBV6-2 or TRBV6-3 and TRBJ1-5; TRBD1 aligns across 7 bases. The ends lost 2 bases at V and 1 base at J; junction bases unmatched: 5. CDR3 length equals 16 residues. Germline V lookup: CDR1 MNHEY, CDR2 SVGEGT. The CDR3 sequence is CASSYAMGQSNQPQHF. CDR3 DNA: TGTGCCAGCAGTTACGCAATGGGACAGAGCAATCAGCCCCAGCATTTT.

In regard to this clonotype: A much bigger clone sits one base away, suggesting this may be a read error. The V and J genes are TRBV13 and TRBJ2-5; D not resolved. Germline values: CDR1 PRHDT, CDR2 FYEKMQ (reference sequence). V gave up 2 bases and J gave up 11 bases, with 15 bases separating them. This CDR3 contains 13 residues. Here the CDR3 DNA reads TGTGCCAGCAGCTTATATCGGAACAATGAGCAGTACTTC. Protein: CASSLYRNNEQYF.

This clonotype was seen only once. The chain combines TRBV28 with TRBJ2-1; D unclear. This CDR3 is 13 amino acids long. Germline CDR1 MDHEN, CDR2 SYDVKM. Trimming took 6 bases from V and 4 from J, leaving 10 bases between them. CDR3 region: CASSISPYNEQFF. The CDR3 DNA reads TGTGCCAGCAGCATAAGCCCTTACAATGAGCAGTTCTTC.

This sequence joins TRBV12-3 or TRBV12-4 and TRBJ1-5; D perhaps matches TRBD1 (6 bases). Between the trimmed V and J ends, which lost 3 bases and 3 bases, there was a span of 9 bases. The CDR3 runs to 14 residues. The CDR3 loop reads CASSFGDNNQPQHF. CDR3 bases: TGTGCCAGCAGTTTTGGGGACAACAATCAGCCCCAGCATTTT.

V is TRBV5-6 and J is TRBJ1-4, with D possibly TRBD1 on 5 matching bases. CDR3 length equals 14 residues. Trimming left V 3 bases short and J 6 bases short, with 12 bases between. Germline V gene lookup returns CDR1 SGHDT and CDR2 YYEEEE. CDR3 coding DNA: TGTGCCAGCAGCTCGACAGCCCACTATGAAAAACTGTTTTTT. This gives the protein CASSSTAHYEKLFF.

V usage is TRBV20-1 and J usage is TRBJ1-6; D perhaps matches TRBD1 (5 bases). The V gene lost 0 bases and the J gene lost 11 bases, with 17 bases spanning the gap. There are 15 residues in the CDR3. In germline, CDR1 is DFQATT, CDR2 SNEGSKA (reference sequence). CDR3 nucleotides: TGCAGTGCTAGAGACCCGGGACGGGGCTTTCCACCCCTCCACTTT. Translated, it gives CSARDPGRGFPPLHF.

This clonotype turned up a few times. The DNA of the CDR3 is TGCGCCAGCAGCCAAGAGTCGACAGGGGGAGATACGCAGTATTTT. It encodes CASSQESTGGDTQYF. The rearrangement joins TRBV4-1 to TRBJ2-3; 9 bases are a match to TRBD1. The J segment lost 5 bases and the V segment lost 0 bases, leaving 3 bases of the junction unmatched. The CDR3 is made up of 15 amino acids. Germline V gene lookup returns CDR1 MGHRA and CDR2 YSYEKL.

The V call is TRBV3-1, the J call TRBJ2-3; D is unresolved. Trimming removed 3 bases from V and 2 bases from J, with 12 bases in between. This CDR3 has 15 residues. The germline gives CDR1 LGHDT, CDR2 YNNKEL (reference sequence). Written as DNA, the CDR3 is TGTGCCAGCAGCCAGTGGCGGACGAACACAGATACGCAGTATTTT. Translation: CASSQWRTNTDTQYF.

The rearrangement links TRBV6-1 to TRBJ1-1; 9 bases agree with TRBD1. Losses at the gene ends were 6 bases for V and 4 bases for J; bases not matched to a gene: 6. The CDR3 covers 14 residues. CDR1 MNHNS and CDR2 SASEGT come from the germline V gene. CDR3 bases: TGTGCCAGCAGGTTGGACAGGGGTAGCACTGAAGCTTTCTTT. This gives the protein CASRLDRGSTEAFF.

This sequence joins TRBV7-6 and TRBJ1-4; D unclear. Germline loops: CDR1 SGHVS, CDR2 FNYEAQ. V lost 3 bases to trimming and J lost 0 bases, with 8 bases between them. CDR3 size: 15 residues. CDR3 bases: TGTGCCAGCAGCTTCGGGCAGTCAACTAATGAAAAACTGTTTTTT. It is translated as CASSFGQSTNEKLFF.

This CDR3 reads CASSWGQGDQPQHF. The CDR3 nucleotides read TGTGCCAGCAGTTGGGGACAGGGCGATCAGCCCCAGCATTTT. V and J are TRBV6-5 and TRBJ1-5, with 9 positions matching TRBD1. The germline gives CDR1 MNHEY, CDR2 SVGAGI. The CDR3 is 14 residues long. After removal of 4 bases from V and 5 bases from J, the junction contained 3 bases not matched to a gene.